These 30 T cell receptor beta chains came from one sample sequenced in a study of T-cell memory formation after mild COVID-19. TCRdb redid the calling of the 5' RACE reads with MiXCR, one entry per CDR3 protein. In the table there are around 440,000 distinct CDR3 sequences, 18% of which are singletons. The sample was PBMCs or a T cell subset sorted from them (not recorded which). The receptors derive from an adult woman who had mild COVID-19 (a few samples of this study predate the infection). Cell type and time point are not known.

The genes are TRBV12-3 or TRBV12-4 and TRBJ2-7, with D maybe TRBD2 (6 bases). Deletions cut 6 bases from V and 6 bases from J, with 18 bases between. The CDR3 contains 14 residues. The DNA for the CDR3 is TGTGCCAGCAGCCTGGGGACTCCCCCGGGCGAGCAGTACTTC. It specifies CASSLGTPPGEQYF.

This clonotype was detected only a few times. The chain links TRBV10-3 to TRBJ2-1; possible D gene TRBD2, 6 bases. Germline-derived CDR1 and CDR2 are ENHRY and SYGVKD. The CDR3 has 16 residues. Trimming pared 4 bases from V and 1 base from J, leaving 14 bases between. Here the CDR3 DNA reads TGTGCCATCAGTGGACTTAGCGGACATTCCTACAATGAGCAGTTCTTC. Protein product: CAISGLSGHSYNEQFF.

This clonotype was seen only a few times. V usage is TRBV21-1 and J usage is TRBJ1-1. TRBV21-1 is assigned pseudogene status. The CDR3 contains 12 residues. The CDR3 spells CASSKFHTEAFF. The CDR3 nucleotides are TGTGCCAGCAGCAAATTTCACACTGAAGCTTTCTTT.

The chain recombines TRBV15 with TRBJ2-1, with D uncertain. V lost 1 base and J lost 0, with 4 bases in between. CDR1 LNHNV and CDR2 YYDKDF come from the germline V gene (reference sequence). CDR3 length: 14 residues. CDR3 sequence: CATSRGSSYNEQFF. The CDR3 DNA sequence: TGTGCCACCAGCAGAGGAAGCTCCTACAATGAGCAGTTCTTC.

This chain uses TRBV7-2 with TRBJ1-4; 7 bases map to TRBD1. J lost 5 bases, V lost 2 bases, and 5 bases had no gene match. CDR1 SGHTA and CDR2 FQGNSA come from the germline V gene. The CDR3 has 15 amino acids. DNA for the CDR3: TGTGCCAGCAGCTTATGGGGACAGTCAAATGAAAAACTGTTTTTT. Amino acid sequence: CASSLWGQSNEKLFF.

This sequence joins TRBV9 and TRBJ2-7; no definite D call. The CDR3 sequence is 14 residues long. From germline, CDR1 is SGDLS and CDR2 YYNGEE. The V gene lost 0 bases and the J gene lost 0 bases, with 7 bases spanning the gap. CDR3 sequence (DNA): TGTGCCAGCAGCGTAGGAACGTTCTCCTACGAGCAGTACTTC. This gives the protein CASSVGTFSYEQYF.

The J gene is TRBJ1-1, the V gene TRBV5-4; TRBD1 might be the D (6 bases). Germline V gene lookup returns CDR1 SGHNT and CDR2 YYREEE (reference sequence). Trimming pared 4 bases from V and 1 base from J, leaving 17 bases between. This CDR3 is 16 amino acids long. The CDR3 loop is CASSPWGAPGNTEAFF. The CDR3 DNA reads TGTGCCAGCAGCCCTTGGGGGGCGCCGGGGAACACTGAAGCTTTCTTT.

The chain joins TRBV27 to TRBJ2-5, with a tentative D call TRBD2 (5 bases). The CDR3 is 13 amino acids. The V end was cut by 6 bases, the J end by 7 bases, with 15 bases between. Per germline, CDR1 MNHEY and CDR2 SMNVEV (reference sequence). This CDR3 is CASSAVEGGTQYF. The CDR3 bases are TGTGCCAGCAGCGCCGTAGAGGGTGGGACCCAGTACTTC.

The rearrangement joins TRBV12-3 or TRBV12-4 to TRBJ2-3, with D unclear. Trimming pared 2 bases from V and 1 base from J, leaving 13 bases between. The CDR3 length is 16 residues. CDR3 sequence (DNA): TGTGCCAGCAGTTTATCCCGCAACCACGGCACAGATACGCAGTATTTT. Residues: CASSLSRNHGTDTQYF.

The V call is TRBV24-1, the J call TRBJ2-1; D is unresolved. The CDR3 has 14 residues. Trimming shortened V by 3 bases and J by 4 bases, and 9 bases separated the two germline ends. CDR1 is KGHDR and CDR2 is SFDVKD in the germline V gene. The CDR3 DNA is TGTGCCACCAGTGATAAGGAGTTGTACAATGAGCAGTTCTTC. Amino acid sequence: CATSDKELYNEQFF.

V and J are TRBV13 and TRBJ2-5; 7 nucleotides align to TRBD1. This CDR3 region has 14 residues. V trimming: 5 bases; J trimming: 2 bases; junction bases outside the gene matches: 5. Per the germline V gene, CDR1 is PRHDT and CDR2 is FYEKMQ (reference sequence). CDR3 coding DNA: TGTGCCAGCAGCGCGCCGGGACAGCAAGAGACCCAGTACTTC. Protein: CASSAPGQQETQYF.

The chain is built from TRBV5-1 and TRBJ2-1; tentative D call: TRBD1 (7 bases). The germline V gene encodes CDR1 SGHRS and CDR2 YFSETQ. The CDR3 has 14 amino acids. The V end lost 4 bases, the J end lost 8 bases, and 16 bases lay between the germline ends. CDR3 protein: CASSPGRGEDEQFF. CDR3 nucleotides: TGCGCCAGCAGCCCGGGCAGGGGGGAAGATGAGCAGTTCTTC.

The V gene is TRBV15, the J gene TRBJ1-4; unclear D gene. V lost 3 bases to trimming and J lost 5 bases, with 10 bases between them. CDR1 and CDR2 from the germline V gene are LNHNV and YYDKDF (reference sequence). The CDR3 totals 14 residues. In DNA, the CDR3 is TGTGCCACCAGCAGGCAGACCGGGAATGAAAAACTGTTTTTT. The encoded protein is CATSRQTGNEKLFF.

This clonotype was seen at least ten times. V usage is TRBV11-2 and J usage is TRBJ2-1; D is unresolved. Germline CDR1 and CDR2: SGHAT and FQNNGV. The CDR3 runs 16 residues. V dropped 1 base and J dropped 11 bases, with 21 bases sitting between them. The CDR3 nucleotides are TGTGCCAGCAGCTTAGGCCGTACCCATGGGTTTGGGAAGCAGTTCTTC. Its protein product is CASSLGRTHGFGKQFF.

This chain connects TRBV12-5 to TRBJ2-2, with 8 bases matching TRBD2. J was trimmed by 0 bases and V by 0 bases; bases with no gene match: 15. Germline loops: CDR1 LGHNT, CDR2 FRNRAP. The CDR3 sequence is 21 residues long. This CDR3 is CASGLVHGGRSGGSNTGELFF. DNA for the CDR3: TGTGCTAGTGGTTTGGTACATGGCGGCAGGAGCGGGGGCTCGAACACCGGGGAGCTGTTTTTT.

The chain links TRBV5-1 to TRBJ2-1, with TRBD2 identical over 10 bases. V dropped 6 bases and J dropped 9; count of bases not matched to a gene: 21. Germline-derived CDR1 and CDR2 are SGHRS and YFSETQ. The CDR3 runs to 18 residues. CDR3 in DNA: TGCGCCAGCACCGAAACGAGGGGGGAATCTAGCGGGAGCGGTGAGCAGTTCTTC. It codes for CASTETRGESSGSGEQFF.

This sequence joins TRBV12-3 or TRBV12-4 and TRBJ1-2, with a weak D call TRBD1 (5 bases). The V end was cut by 5 bases, the J end by 3 bases, with 7 bases between. The CDR3 totals 12 residues. The CDR3 coding sequence is TGTGCCAGCAGTCGGGGGTACTATGGCTACACCTTC. Translation gives CASSRGYYGYTF.

This clonotype was seen ten or more times. The J gene is TRBJ2-1, the V gene TRBV29-1; the D gene is possibly TRBD2 (5 bases). Trimming took 4 bases from V and 8 from J, leaving 12 bases between them. Germline CDR1 SQVTM, CDR2 ANQGSEA. The CDR3 contains 12 residues. This CDR3 is CSVGVGVDEQFF. DNA for the CDR3: TGCAGCGTTGGAGTCGGGGTTGATGAGCAGTTCTTC.

This clonotype was found a few times. The J gene is TRBJ2-3, the V gene TRBV20-1; D gene unclear. This CDR3 contains 15 residues. V was cut by 5 bases and J by 0 bases, with 15 bases left in between. Germline loops: CDR1 DFQATT, CDR2 SNEGSKA (reference sequence). CDR3 coding DNA: TGCAGTGCTCCCTTCGGCGGATCTAGCACAGATACGCAGTATTTT. Encoded protein: CSAPFGGSSTDTQYF.

This clonotype was counted only a few times. The chain uses TRBV14 and TRBJ2-7, with D uncertain. The CDR3 spans 12 residues. CDR1 is SGHDN and CDR2 is FVKESK in the germline V gene. Between the trimmed V and J ends, which lost 4 bases and 3 bases, there was a span of 7 bases. As DNA, the CDR3 is TGTGCCAGCAGCCTACATCTCTACGAGCAGTACTTC. Amino acid sequence: CASSLHLYEQYF.

The rearrangement links TRBV9 to TRBJ2-2; 8 nucleotides align to TRBD2. CDR1 is SGDLS, CDR2 YYNGEE, per germline. The CDR3 is 14 residues long. The junction had 5 bases not matched to a gene; V was cut back by 7 bases and J by 3 bases. The CDR3 is CASGSSGDTGELFF. CDR3 nucleotides: TGTGCCAGCGGGAGTAGCGGGGACACCGGGGAGCTGTTTTTT.

This clonotype was found a few times. V gene TRBV7-8 combines with J gene TRBJ1-5; 8 nucleotides align to TRBD1. J gave up 0 bases and V 3 bases, and 1 base lay outside the gene matches. The germline V gene has CDR1 SGHVS and CDR2 FQNEAQ. CDR3 length: 15 amino acids. CDR3 DNA sequence: TGTGCCAGCAGCTTTCAGGGGGCTAGCAATCAGCCCCAGCATTTT. Amino acids: CASSFQGASNQPQHF.

This clonotype showed up just a few times. The chain employs TRBV12-3 or TRBV12-4 and TRBJ1-2, with 10 bases lining up with TRBD1. The CDR3 has 14 residues. V was clipped by 3 bases and J by 8 bases; unmatched bases: 6. CDR3 sequence: CASSFGQGDFGYTF. The CDR3 nucleotides are TGTGCCAGCAGTTTCGGACAGGGGGACTTCGGCTACACCTTC.

J is TRBJ2-1 and V is TRBV10-3; 11 bases match TRBD2. V shed 2 bases, J shed 6 bases, and the junction held 6 bases outside the gene matches. Germline lookup yields CDR1 ENHRY and CDR2 SYGVKD. The CDR3 consists of 16 residues. The DNA of the CDR3 is TGTGCCATCAGTGAGGGGGTCGGACTAGCGGGCAATGAGCAGTTCTTC. This encodes CAISEGVGLAGNEQFF.

In this sample, this clonotype turned up many times. The chain recombines TRBV7-8 with TRBJ2-7; no firm D call. Trimming pared 3 bases from V and 4 bases from J, leaving 13 bases between. Germline loops: CDR1 SGHVS, CDR2 FQNEAQ. The CDR3 covers 14 residues. This chain's CDR3 is CASSFEVGRYEQYF. In nucleotides, the CDR3 is TGTGCCAGCAGCTTTGAGGTAGGGCGGTACGAGCAGTACTTC.

This clonotype has a handful of counts. V and J are TRBV24-1 and TRBJ2-1, with a weak D call TRBD1 (8 bases). Trimming cost V 6 bases and J 7 bases, with 12 bases left between them. The germline V gene has CDR1 KGHDR and CDR2 SFDVKD. This CDR3 is built from 13 residues. This CDR3 reads CATSSGTGNEQFF. In DNA form, the CDR3 reads TGTGCCACCAGTAGCGGGACAGGTAATGAGCAGTTCTTC.

The V call is TRBV25-1, the J call TRBJ2-5; 11 bases align to TRBD2. The CDR3 length is 17 residues. From germline, CDR1 is MGHDK and CDR2 SYGVNS. V shed 3 bases and J 2 bases; nucleotides not matched to a gene: 8. The CDR3 protein is CASSDETSGNFQETQYF. The CDR3 DNA is TGTGCCAGCAGTGATGAGACTAGCGGGAATTTTCAAGAGACCCAGTACTTC.

This chain connects TRBV5-6 to TRBJ2-5, with D hard to call. The CDR3 length is 12 residues. CDR1 and CDR2 from the germline V gene are SGHDT and YYEEEE. V was shortened by 2 bases and J by 3 bases, with 5 bases between the two germline ends. CDR3 sequence reads: CASSFFKETQYF. The CDR3 DNA reads TGTGCCAGCAGCTTCTTCAAAGAGACCCAGTACTTC. Supplemented by reference TRBV5-6 and TRBJ2-5, the full variable domain reads DAGVTQSPTHLIKTRGQQVTLRCSPKSGHDTVSWYQQALGQGPQFIFQYYEEEERQRGNFPDRFSGHQFPNYSSELNVNALLLGDSALYLCASSFFKETQYFGPGTRLLVL.

The genes are TRBV9 and TRBJ1-1; D is ambiguous. From germline, CDR1 is SGDLS and CDR2 YYNGEE. This CDR3 is built from 14 residues. V was cut by 0 bases and J by 0 bases, with 6 bases left in between. The CDR3 sequence: CASSVDSVNTEAFF. For the CDR3, the DNA is TGTGCCAGCAGCGTAGATTCCGTGAACACTGAAGCTTTCTTT.

The chain joins TRBV29-1 to TRBJ2-2; 10 bases align to TRBD2. CDR3 length: 15 residues. Trimming cost V 7 bases and J 5 bases; bases outside gene matches: 10. Germline V lookup: CDR1 SQVTM, CDR2 ANQGSEA. CDR3 protein: CSAIASGGETGELFF. CDR3 nucleotide sequence: TGCAGCGCAATAGCTAGCGGGGGAGAAACCGGGGAGCTGTTTTTT.